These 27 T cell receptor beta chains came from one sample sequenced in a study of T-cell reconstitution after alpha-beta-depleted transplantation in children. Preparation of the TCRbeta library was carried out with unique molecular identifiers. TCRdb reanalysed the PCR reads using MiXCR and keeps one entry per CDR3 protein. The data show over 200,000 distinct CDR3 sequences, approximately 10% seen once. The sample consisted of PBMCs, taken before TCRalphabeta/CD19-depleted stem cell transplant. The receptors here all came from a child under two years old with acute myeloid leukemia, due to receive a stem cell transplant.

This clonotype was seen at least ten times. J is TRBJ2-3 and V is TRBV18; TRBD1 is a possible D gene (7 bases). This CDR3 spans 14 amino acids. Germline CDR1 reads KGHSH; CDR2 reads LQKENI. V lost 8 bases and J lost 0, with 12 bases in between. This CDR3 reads CASAGQTSTDTQYF. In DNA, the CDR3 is TGTGCCAGCGCGGGACAGACTAGCACAGATACGCAGTATTTT.

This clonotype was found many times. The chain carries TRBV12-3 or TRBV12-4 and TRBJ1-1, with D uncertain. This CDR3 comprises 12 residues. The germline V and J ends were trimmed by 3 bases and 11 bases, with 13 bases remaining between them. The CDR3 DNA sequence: TGTGCCAGCAGTTTGAACAACCCTTTGGCTTTCTTT. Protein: CASSLNNPLAFF.

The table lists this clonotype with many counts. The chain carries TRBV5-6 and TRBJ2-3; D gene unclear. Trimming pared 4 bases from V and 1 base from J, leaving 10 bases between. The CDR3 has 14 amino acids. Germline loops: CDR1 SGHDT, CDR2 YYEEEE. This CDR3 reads CASSPLSGTDTQYF. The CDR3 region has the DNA TGTGCCAGCAGCCCACTGAGCGGCACAGATACGCAGTATTTT.

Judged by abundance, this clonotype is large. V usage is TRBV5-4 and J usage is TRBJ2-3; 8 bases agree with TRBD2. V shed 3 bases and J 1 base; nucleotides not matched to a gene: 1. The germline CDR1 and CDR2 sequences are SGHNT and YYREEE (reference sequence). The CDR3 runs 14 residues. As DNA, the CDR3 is TGTGCCAGCAGCTATAGCGGGGGCACAGATACGCAGTATTTT. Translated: CASSYSGGTDTQYF.

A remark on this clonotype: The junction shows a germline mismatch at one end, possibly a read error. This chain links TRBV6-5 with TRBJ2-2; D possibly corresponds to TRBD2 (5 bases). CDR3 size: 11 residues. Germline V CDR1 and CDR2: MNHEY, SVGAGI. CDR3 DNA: TGCGCCGCGGGGAACACCGGGGAGCTGTTTTTT. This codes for CAAGNTGELFF.

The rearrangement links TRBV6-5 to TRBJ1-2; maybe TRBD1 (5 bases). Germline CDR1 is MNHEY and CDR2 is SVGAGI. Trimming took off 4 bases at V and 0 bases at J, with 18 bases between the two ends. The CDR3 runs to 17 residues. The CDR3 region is CASSLQGERGSNYGYTF. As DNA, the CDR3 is TGTGCCAGCAGTTTACAAGGGGAGAGGGGTTCTAACTATGGCTACACCTTC.

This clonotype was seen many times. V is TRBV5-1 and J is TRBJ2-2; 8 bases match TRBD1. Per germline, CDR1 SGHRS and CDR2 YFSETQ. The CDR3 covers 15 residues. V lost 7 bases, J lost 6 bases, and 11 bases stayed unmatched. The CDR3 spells CASAPTGGLAGELFF. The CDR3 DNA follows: TGCGCCAGCGCCCCAACAGGGGGGTTAGCCGGGGAGCTGTTTTTT.

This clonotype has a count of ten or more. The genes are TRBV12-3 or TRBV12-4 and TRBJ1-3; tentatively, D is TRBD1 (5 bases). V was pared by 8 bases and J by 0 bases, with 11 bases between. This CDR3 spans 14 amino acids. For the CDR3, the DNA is TGTGCCAGCTTGGACACCCGCTCTGGAAACACCATATATTTT. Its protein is CASLDTRSGNTIYF.

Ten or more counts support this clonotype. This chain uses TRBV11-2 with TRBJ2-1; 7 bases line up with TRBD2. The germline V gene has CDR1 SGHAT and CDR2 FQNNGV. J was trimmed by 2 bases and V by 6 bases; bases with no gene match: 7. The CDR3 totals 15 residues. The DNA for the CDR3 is TGTGCCAGCAGGTCTAGCGGATTCCCCTACAATGAGCAGTTCTTC. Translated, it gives CASRSSGFPYNEQFF.

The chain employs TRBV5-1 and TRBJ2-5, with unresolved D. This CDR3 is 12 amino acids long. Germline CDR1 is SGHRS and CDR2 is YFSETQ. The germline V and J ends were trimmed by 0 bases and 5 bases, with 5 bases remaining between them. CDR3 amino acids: CASSLVDETQYF. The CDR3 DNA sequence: TGCGCCAGCAGCTTGGTAGACGAGACCCAGTACTTC.

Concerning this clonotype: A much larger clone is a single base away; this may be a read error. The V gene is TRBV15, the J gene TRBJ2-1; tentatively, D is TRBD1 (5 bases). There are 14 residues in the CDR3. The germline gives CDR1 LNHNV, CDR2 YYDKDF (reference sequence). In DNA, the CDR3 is TGTGCCACCAGCAGAGATCCCGCCAGGGAAAAGCAGTCCTTC. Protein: CATSRDPAREKQSF. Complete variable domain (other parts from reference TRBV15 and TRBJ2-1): DAMVIQNPRYQVTQFGKPVTLSCSQTLNHNVMYWYQQKSSQAPKLLFHYYDKDFNNEADTPDNFQSRRPNTSFCFLDIRSPGLGDTAMYLCATSRDPAREKQSFGPGTRLTVL.

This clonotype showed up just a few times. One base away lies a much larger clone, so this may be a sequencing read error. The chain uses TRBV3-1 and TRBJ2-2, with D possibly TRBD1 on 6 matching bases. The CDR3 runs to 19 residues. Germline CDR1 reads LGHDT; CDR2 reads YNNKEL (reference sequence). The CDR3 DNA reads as TGTGCCTGCAGCCAAGATAGGGGGAGAGGGTTCGCGAACACCGGGGAGCTGTTTTTT. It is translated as CACSQDRGRGFANTGELFF.

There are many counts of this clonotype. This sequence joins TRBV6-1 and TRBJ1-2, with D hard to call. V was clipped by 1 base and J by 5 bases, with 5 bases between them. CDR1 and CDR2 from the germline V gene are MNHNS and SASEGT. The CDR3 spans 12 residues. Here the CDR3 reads CASSEEAYGYTF. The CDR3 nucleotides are TGTGCCAGCAGTGAAGAGGCTTATGGCTACACCTTC.

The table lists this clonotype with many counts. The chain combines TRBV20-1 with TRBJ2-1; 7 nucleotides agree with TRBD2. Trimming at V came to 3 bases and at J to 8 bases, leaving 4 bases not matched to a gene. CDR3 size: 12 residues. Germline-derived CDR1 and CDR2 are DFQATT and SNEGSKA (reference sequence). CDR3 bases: TGCAGTGCTAGCTCAGGGAGGGATGAGCAGTTCTTC. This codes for CSASSGRDEQFF.

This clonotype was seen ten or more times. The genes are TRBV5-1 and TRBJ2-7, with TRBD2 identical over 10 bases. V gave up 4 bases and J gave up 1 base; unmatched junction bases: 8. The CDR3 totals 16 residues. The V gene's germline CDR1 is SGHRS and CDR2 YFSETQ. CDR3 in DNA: TGCGCCAGCAGCGGTGACGGACTAGCGGTTTCCTACGAGCAGTACTTC. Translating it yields CASSGDGLAVSYEQYF.

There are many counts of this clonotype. CDR3 nucleotides: TGTGCCAGCAGCCCGATAGCGGGTGGGGGGATTTACGAGCAGTACTTC. Translating it yields CASSPIAGGGIYEQYF. The chain joins TRBV9 to TRBJ2-7, with 7 bases aligning to TRBD2. This CDR3 is 16 amino acids long. Germline assignment: CDR1 SGDLS and CDR2 YYNGEE. The ends lost 4 bases at V and 4 bases at J; junction bases unmatched: 14.

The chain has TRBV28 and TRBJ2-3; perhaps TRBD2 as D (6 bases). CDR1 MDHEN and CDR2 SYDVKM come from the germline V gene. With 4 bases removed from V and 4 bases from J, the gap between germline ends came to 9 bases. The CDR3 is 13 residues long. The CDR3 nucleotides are TGTGCCAGCAGTTCTAGCGTACCAGATACGCAGTATTTT. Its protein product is CASSSSVPDTQYF.

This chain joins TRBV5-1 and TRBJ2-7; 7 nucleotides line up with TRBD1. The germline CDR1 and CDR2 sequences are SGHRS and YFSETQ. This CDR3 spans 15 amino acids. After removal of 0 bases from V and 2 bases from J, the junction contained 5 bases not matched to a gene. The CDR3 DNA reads TGCGCCAGCAGCTTGGAGGGACAGAACACCTACGAGCAGTACTTC. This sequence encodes CASSLEGQNTYEQYF.

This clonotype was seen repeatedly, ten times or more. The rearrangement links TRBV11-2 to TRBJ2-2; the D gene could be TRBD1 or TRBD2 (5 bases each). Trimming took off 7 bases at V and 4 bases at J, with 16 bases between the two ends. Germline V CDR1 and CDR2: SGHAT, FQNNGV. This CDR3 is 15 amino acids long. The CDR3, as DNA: TGTGCCAGCACCCGTCGGGGCCAGATCACCGGGGAGCTGTTTTTT. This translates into CASTRRGQITGELFF. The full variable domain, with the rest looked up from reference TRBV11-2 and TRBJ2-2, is EAGVAQSPRYKIIEKRQSVAFWCNPISGHATLYWYQQILGQGPKLLIQFQNNGVVDDSQLPKDRFSAERLKGVDSTLKIQPAKLEDSAVYLCASTRRGQITGELFFGEGSRLTVL.

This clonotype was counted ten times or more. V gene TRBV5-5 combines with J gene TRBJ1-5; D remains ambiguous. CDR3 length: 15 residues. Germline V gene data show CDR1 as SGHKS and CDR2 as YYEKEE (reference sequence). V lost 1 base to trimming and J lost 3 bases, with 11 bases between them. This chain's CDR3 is CASSLSWHPNQPQHF. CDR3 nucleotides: TGTGCCAGCAGCTTGAGCTGGCACCCCAATCAGCCCCAGCATTTT.

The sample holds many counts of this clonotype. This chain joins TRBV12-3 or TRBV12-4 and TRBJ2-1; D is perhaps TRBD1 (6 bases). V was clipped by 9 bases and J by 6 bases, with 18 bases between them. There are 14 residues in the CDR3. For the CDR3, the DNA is TGTGCCAGTCAAAACAGGGAGAAGCGCAATGAGCAGTTCTTC. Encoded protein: CASQNREKRNEQFF.

The CDR3 DNA follows: TGTGCCAGCAGTTTATCGGGGTGGGGGGGCTGGTACAATGAGCAGTTCTTC. Protein sequence: CASSLSGWGGWYNEQFF. The chain couples TRBV27 to TRBJ2-1; tentative D call: TRBD2 (7 bases). The V gene lost 0 bases and the J gene lost 4 bases, with 16 bases spanning the gap. This CDR3 spans 17 amino acids. Germline CDR1 reads MNHEY; CDR2 reads SMNVEV (reference sequence).

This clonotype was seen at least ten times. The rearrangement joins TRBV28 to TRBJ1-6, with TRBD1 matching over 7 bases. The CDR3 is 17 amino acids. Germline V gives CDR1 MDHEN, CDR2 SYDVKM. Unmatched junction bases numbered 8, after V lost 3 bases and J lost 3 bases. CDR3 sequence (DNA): TGTGCCAGCAGTTTCCTCTCCGGGACAGACTATAATTCACCCCTCCACTTT. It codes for CASSFLSGTDYNSPLHF.

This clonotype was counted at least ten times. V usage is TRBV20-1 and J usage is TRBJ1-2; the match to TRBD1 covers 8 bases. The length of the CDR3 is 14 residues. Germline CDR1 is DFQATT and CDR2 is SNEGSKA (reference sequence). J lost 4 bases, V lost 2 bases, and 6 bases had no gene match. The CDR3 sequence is CSARRTGTSYGYTF. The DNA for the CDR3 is TGCAGTGCTAGAAGGACAGGGACTAGCTATGGCTACACCTTC.

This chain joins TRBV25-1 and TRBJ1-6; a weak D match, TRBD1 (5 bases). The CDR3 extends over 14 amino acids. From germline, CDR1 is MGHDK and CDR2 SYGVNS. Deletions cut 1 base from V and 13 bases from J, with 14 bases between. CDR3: CASSESDTGRPLHF. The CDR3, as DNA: TGTGCCAGCAGTGAATCGGACACGGGACGGCCCCTCCACTTT.

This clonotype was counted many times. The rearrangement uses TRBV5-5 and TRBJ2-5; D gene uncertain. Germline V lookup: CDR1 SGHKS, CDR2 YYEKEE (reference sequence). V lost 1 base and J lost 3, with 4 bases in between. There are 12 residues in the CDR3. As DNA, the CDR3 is TGTGCCAGCAGCTTGAACGAAGAGACCCAGTACTTC. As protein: CASSLNEETQYF.

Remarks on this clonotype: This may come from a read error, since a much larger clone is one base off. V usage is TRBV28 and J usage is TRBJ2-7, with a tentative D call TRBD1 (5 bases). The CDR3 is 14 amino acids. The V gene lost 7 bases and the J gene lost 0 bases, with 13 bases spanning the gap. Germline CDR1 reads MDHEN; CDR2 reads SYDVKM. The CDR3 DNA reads TGTGCCAGCATCCCTAGGGGCGGCTCCTACGAGCAGTACTTC. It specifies CASIPRGGSYEQYF.